This T cell receptor beta chain was identified during a study of blood T cell repertoires in COVID-19. Looking at the study overall: The analysed material was cDNA or gDNA that came from T cells, B-cell-depleted T cells, or PBMCs.

Assay: immunoSEQ multiplex PCR; the TCRdb copy retains only in-frame clones and omits some. Of around 340,000 clones in the sample, just over 85% were seen once. In this sample, this clone turned up once. This receptor was identified in a woman aged 40 to 50 with acute COVID-19. The sample was PBMCs or T cells enriched from blood (not recorded which).

DNA of the CDR3: TGCGCCAGCAGCCCTCTGTCAGGGAGGAGCACCGGGGAGCTGTTTTTT. Translated: CASSPLSGRSTGELFF. The chain joins TRBV4-3 to TRBJ2-2, with D possibly TRBD2 on 6 matching bases. Trimming shortened V by 4 bases and J by 4 bases, and 16 bases separated the two germline ends. This CDR3 is 16 amino acids long. The V gene's germline CDR1 is LGHNA and CDR2 YSLEER.